These 19 T cell receptor beta chains originate from one sample sequenced in a study of OX40 agonist ivuxolimab in advanced cancers. Assay: immunoSEQ multiplex PCR; the TCRdb copy retains only in-frame clones and omits some. Here the sample spans around 47,000 clones, roughly nine tenths being singletons. The specimen was CD4+ or CD8+ T cells sorted from blood, collected in a trial of the OX40 agonist ivuxolimab. The receptors come from an adult with an advanced solid tumor such as melanoma, head and neck, liver or kidney cancer.

This chain joins TRBV29-1 and TRBJ1-1; 7 positions agree with TRBD1. Looked up from germline, CDR1 is SQVTM and CDR2 is ANQGSEA. The V and J ends lost 6 bases and 5 bases, in that order; junction bases with no gene match: 9. The CDR3 has 13 amino acids. For the CDR3, the DNA is TGCAGCGTAGATTCCGGGACAGCTACTGAAGCTTTCTTT. It specifies CSVDSGTATEAFF.

The J gene is TRBJ1-2, the V gene TRBV7-3, with D perhaps TRBD1 (5 bases). CDR1 is SGHTA, CDR2 FQGTGA, per germline. The CDR3 spans 15 residues. V shed 5 bases and J shed 7 bases, with 20 bases lying between them. Here the CDR3 DNA reads TGTGCCAGCAGCGAAACCGGGACCAACACGCCTGGCTACACCTTC. Amino acids: CASSETGTNTPGYTF.

V usage is TRBV25-1 and J usage is TRBJ1-2; D possibly corresponds to TRBD1 (6 bases). Germline loops: CDR1 MGHDK, CDR2 SYGVNS. V was trimmed by 10 bases and J by 5 bases, leaving 11 bases between them. The CDR3 sequence is 11 residues long. CDR3 bases: TGTGCCACCAAAGGGGGATATGGCTACACCTTC. Amino acids: CATKGGYGYTF.

This chain joins TRBV6-1 and TRBJ2-2; tentatively, D is TRBD1 (6 bases). Germline V lookup: CDR1 MNHNS, CDR2 SASEGT. This CDR3 contains 15 residues. The V end lost 0 bases, the J end lost 2 bases, and 7 bases lay between the germline ends. The CDR3 loop reads CASSEAGQNTGELFF. DNA of the CDR3: TGTGCCAGCAGTGAAGCGGGACAAAACACCGGGGAGCTGTTTTTT.

The chain is built from TRBV19 and TRBJ1-1, with D possibly matching TRBD1 (6 bases). V dropped 5 bases and J dropped 2 bases, with 18 bases sitting between them. This CDR3 contains 16 residues. The germline CDR1 and CDR2 sequences are LNHDA and SQIVND (reference sequence). CDR3 in amino acids: CASSDFVSGTNTEAFF. The CDR3 region has the DNA TGTGCCAGTAGTGATTTCGTAAGTGGGACAAACACTGAAGCTTTCTTT.

V gene TRBV27 combines with J gene TRBJ1-1, with 7 bases matching TRBD1. The CDR3 covers 16 residues. J lost 2 bases, V lost 5 bases, and 11 bases had no gene match. Per the germline V gene, CDR1 is MNHEY and CDR2 is SMNVEV (reference sequence). The CDR3 loop is CASSPTPTGQNTEAFF. The CDR3 coding sequence is TGTGCCAGCAGTCCCACACCGACAGGGCAAAACACTGAAGCTTTCTTT.

The chain recombines TRBV13 with TRBJ2-5, with no clear D. This CDR3 has 13 amino acids. The germline V gene has CDR1 PRHDT and CDR2 FYEKMQ (reference sequence). The ends were cut back, 6 bases at V and 5 bases at J, with 13 bases in the middle. This CDR3 reads CASSINGGETQYF. The CDR3 bases are TGTGCCAGCAGTATCAACGGTGGGGAGACCCAGTACTTC.

The V call is TRBV4-3, the J call TRBJ2-3; 15 bases fit TRBD2. V lost 0 bases to trimming and J lost 1 base; unmatched junction nucleotides: 2. The germline gives CDR1 LGHNA, CDR2 YSLEER. The CDR3 loop spans 18 amino acids. The CDR3 sequence is CASSQEGLAGGGTDTQYF. As DNA, the CDR3 is TGCGCCAGCAGCCAAGAGGGACTAGCGGGGGGAGGCACAGATACGCAGTATTTT.

This rearrangement joins TRBV15 to TRBJ1-2; 8 positions match TRBD1. The CDR3 is made up of 14 amino acids. CDR1 is LNHNV and CDR2 is YYDKDF in the germline V gene (reference sequence). The ends lost 4 bases at V and 6 bases at J; junction bases unmatched: 7. In nucleotides, the CDR3 is TGTGCCACCAGCAAACGGACAGGGTTAGATGGCTACACCTTC. It specifies CATSKRTGLDGYTF.

The V gene is TRBV4-1, the J gene TRBJ2-7; 7 bases map to TRBD2. The CDR3 length is 15 residues. The trim removed 0 bases at V and 0 bases at J, leaving 2 bases unmatched. In germline, CDR1 is MGHRA, CDR2 YSYEKL. In DNA, the CDR3 is TGCGCCAGCAGCCAAGACAGGGAGGGCTCCTACGAGCAGTACTTC. This sequence encodes CASSQDREGSYEQYF.

This chain connects TRBV4-2 to TRBJ2-1, with TRBD1 identical over 10 bases. J lost 3 bases, V lost 1 base, and 6 bases had no gene match. The germline CDR1 and CDR2 sequences are LGHNA and YNFKEQ. The CDR3 spans 17 residues. The CDR3 reads CASSQGETGGHYNEQFF. The CDR3 nucleotides read TGTGCCAGCAGCCAAGGGGAGACAGGGGGCCACTACAATGAGCAGTTCTTC.

The rearrangement links TRBV5-5 to TRBJ1-1, with a weak D call TRBD1 (6 bases). Trimming left V 1 base short and J 6 bases short, with 13 bases between. This CDR3 contains 14 residues. CDR1 SGHKS and CDR2 YYEKEE come from the germline V gene (reference sequence). The CDR3 region is CASSLKQGWAEAFF. CDR3 in DNA: TGTGCCAGCAGCTTGAAACAGGGTTGGGCTGAAGCTTTCTTT. Full variable domain (remainder filled in from reference TRBV5-5 and TRBJ1-1): DAGVTQSPTHLIKTRGQQVTLRCSPISGHKSVSWYQQVLGQGPQFIFQYYEKEERGRGNFPDRFSARQFPNYSSELNVNALLLGDSALYLCASSLKQGWAEAFFGQGTRLTVV.

The J gene is TRBJ2-4, the V gene TRBV9; TRBD1 is a possible D gene (6 bases). In germline, CDR1 is SGDLS, CDR2 YYNGEE. The V gene lost 0 bases and the J gene lost 7 bases, with 11 bases spanning the gap. CDR3 length: 14 amino acids. The CDR3 sequence: CASSVEPGENIQYF. In nucleotides, the CDR3 is TGTGCCAGCAGCGTAGAGCCAGGGGAGAACATTCAGTACTTC. Supplemented by reference TRBV9 and TRBJ2-4, the full variable domain reads DSGVTQTPKHLITATGQRVTLRCSPRSGDLSVYWYQQSLDQGLQFLIQYYNGEERAKGNILERFSAQQFPDLHSELNLSSLELGDSALYFCASSVEPGENIQYFGAGTRLSVL.

J is TRBJ2-7 and V is TRBV4-1; 9 nucleotides agree with TRBD1. This CDR3 region has 14 residues. With 5 bases clipped from V and 3 bases from J, the junction kept 5 bases outside the gene matches. Germline V gene lookup returns CDR1 MGHRA and CDR2 YSYEKL. The CDR3 bases are TGCGCCAGCAGCTCCCAGACAGGGGGCTACGAGCAGTACTTC. Translating gives CASSSQTGGYEQYF.

The V and J genes are TRBV27 and TRBJ1-4, with unresolved D. V was pared by 5 bases and J by 8 bases, with 18 bases between. Per the germline V gene, CDR1 is MNHEY and CDR2 is SMNVEV (reference sequence). The CDR3 is made up of 15 amino acids. DNA of the CDR3: TGTGCCAGCAGTCCGTCGGGTTGGTCGGTCGAAAAACTGTTTTTT. It specifies CASSPSGWSVEKLFF.

V gene TRBV7-8 combines with J gene TRBJ2-1; a possible D gene is TRBD1 (5 bases). V lost 0 bases to trimming and J lost 0 bases, with 12 bases between them. The CDR3 runs to 17 residues. CDR1 is SGHVS, CDR2 FQNEAQ, per germline. The CDR3 protein is CASSLAGQGFSYNEQFF. In DNA, the CDR3 is TGTGCCAGCAGCTTAGCGGGGCAGGGCTTCTCCTACAATGAGCAGTTCTTC.

This rearrangement joins TRBV30 to TRBJ2-5, with TRBD2 identical over 8 bases. There are 13 residues in the CDR3. The junction had 7 bases not matched to a gene; V was cut back by 5 bases and J by 5 bases. Per the germline V gene, CDR1 is GTSNPN and CDR2 is SVGIG (reference sequence). CDR3 in amino acids: CAWGTGTSETQYF. DNA for the CDR3: TGTGCCTGGGGCACCGGGACTAGTGAGACCCAGTACTTC.

The chain couples TRBV4-1 to TRBJ1-1; no clear D gene. In germline, CDR1 is MGHRA, CDR2 YSYEKL. This CDR3 comprises 17 residues. V lost 0 bases and J 1 base, leaving 15 bases between the germline ends. The chain's CDR3 is CASSQDIVGVRNTEAFF. DNA of the CDR3: TGCGCCAGCAGCCAAGATATTGTCGGGGTTAGGAACACTGAAGCTTTCTTT.

The chain couples TRBV4-3 to TRBJ2-1; 10 nucleotides line up with TRBD2. J was trimmed by 7 bases and V by 0 bases; bases with no gene match: 12. Germline V gene sequence: CDR1 LGHNA, CDR2 YSLEER. This CDR3 is 18 amino acids long. The CDR3 DNA reads as TGCGCCAGCAGCCAAGATGCCCCCCTAGCGGGGGCCGTAAATGAGCAGTTCTTC. It is translated as CASSQDAPLAGAVNEQFF.